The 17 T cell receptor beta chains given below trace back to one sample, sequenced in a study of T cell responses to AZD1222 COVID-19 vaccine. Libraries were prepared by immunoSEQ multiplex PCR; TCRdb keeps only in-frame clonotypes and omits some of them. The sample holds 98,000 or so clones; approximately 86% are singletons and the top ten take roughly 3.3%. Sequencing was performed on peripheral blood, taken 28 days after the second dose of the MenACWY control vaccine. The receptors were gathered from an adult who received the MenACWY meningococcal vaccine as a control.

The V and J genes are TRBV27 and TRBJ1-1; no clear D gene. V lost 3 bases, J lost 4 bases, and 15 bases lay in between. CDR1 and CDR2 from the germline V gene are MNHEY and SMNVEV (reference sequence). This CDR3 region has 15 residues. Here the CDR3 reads CASSFSRFESTEAFF. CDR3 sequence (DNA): TGTGCCAGCAGTTTCTCCCGGTTCGAGTCCACTGAAGCTTTCTTT.

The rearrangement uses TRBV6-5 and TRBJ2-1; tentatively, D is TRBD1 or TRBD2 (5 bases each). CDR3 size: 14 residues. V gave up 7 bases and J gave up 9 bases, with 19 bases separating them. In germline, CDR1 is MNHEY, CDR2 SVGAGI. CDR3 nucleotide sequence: TGTGCCAGCACCACCCCGGGACCCACCGGTGAGCAGTTCTTC. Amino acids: CASTTPGPTGEQFF.

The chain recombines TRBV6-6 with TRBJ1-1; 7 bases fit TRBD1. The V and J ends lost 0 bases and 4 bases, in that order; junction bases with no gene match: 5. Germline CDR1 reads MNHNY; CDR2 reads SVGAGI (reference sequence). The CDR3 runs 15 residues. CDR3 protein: CASSYSTGRSTEAFF. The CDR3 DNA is TGTGCCAGCAGTTACTCGACAGGGCGAAGCACTGAAGCTTTCTTT.

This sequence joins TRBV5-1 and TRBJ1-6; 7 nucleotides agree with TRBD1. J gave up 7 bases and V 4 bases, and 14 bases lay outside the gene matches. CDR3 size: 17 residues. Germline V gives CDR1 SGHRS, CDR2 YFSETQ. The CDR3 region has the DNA TGCGCCAGCAGCCGCGGGGACAGCCATCTCGCCAATTCACCCCTCCACTTT. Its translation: CASSRGDSHLANSPLHF.

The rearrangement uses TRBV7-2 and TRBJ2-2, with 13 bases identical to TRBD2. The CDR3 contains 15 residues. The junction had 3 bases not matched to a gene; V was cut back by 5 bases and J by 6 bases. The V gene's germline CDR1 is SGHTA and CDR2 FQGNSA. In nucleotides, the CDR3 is TGTGCCAGCAGCGCAACTAGCGGGGGGGCCGGGGAGCTGTTTTTT. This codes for CASSATSGGAGELFF.

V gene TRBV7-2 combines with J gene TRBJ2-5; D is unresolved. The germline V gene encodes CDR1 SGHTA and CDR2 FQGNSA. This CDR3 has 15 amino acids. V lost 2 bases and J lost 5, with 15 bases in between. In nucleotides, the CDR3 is TGTGCCAGCAGCTTAAACCCTTCCGCGCGGGAGACCCAGTACTTC. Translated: CASSLNPSARETQYF.

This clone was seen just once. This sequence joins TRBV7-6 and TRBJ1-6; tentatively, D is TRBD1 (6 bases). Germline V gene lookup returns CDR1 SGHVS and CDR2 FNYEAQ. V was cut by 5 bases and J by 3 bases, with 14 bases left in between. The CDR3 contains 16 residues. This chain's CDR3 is CASSLQGGGYNSPLHF. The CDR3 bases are TGTGCCAGCAGCCTACAGGGAGGAGGCTATAATTCACCCCTCCACTTT.

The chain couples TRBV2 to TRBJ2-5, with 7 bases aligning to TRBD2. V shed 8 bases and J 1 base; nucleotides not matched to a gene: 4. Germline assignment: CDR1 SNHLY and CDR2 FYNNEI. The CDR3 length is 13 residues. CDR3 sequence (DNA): TGTGCCAGCGGGCGGGGGATCCAAGAGACCCAGTACTTC. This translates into CASGRGIQETQYF.

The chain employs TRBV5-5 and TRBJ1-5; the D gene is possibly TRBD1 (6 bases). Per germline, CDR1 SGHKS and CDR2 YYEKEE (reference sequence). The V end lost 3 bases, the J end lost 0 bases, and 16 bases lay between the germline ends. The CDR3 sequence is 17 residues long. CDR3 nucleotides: TGTGCCAGCAGCTCCAGGACAGTATCCGGTAGCAATCAGCCCCAGCATTTT. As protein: CASSSRTVSGSNQPQHF.

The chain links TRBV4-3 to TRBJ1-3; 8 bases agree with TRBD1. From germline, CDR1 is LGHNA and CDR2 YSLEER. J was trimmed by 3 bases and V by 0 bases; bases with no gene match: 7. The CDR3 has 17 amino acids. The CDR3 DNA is TGCGCCAGCAGCCAAGATCGGCAGGGGGCTCTTGGAAACACCATATATTTT. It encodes CASSQDRQGALGNTIYF.

The CDR3 is CASSYNGRDSGYTF. CDR3 DNA: TGTGCCAGCAGTTACAATGGCAGAGATAGTGGCTACACCTTC. The V call is TRBV6-5, the J call TRBJ1-2; D ambiguous. Germline CDR1 MNHEY, CDR2 SVGAGI. The CDR3 extends over 14 amino acids. Trimming cost V 2 bases and J 7 bases, with 14 bases left between them.

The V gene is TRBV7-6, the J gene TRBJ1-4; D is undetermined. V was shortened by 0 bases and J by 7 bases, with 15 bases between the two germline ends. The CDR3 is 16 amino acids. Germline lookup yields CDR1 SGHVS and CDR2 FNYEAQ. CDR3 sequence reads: CASSLAVSRTSEKLFF. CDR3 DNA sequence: TGTGCCAGCAGCTTAGCGGTTTCCCGTACAAGTGAAAAACTGTTTTTT.

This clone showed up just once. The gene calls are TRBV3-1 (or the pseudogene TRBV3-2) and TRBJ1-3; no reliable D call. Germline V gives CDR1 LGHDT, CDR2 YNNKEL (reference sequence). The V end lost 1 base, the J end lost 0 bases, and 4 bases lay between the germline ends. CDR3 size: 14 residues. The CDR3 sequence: CASSQALSGNTIYF. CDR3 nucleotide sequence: TGTGCCAGCAGCCAAGCCCTCTCTGGAAACACCATATATTTT.

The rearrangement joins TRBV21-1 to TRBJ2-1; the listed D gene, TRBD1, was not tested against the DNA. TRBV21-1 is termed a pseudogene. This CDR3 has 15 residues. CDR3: CASGQRDSDYNEQFF. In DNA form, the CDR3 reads TGTGCCAGCGGTCAAAGGGACAGCGACTACAATGAGCAGTTCTTC.

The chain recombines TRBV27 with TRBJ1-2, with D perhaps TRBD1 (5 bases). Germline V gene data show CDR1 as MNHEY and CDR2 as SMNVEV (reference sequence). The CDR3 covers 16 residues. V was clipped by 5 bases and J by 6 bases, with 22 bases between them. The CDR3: CASSPRDHFYSDGYTF. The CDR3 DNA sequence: TGTGCCAGCAGTCCCCGGGACCACTTCTATTCCGATGGCTACACCTTC.

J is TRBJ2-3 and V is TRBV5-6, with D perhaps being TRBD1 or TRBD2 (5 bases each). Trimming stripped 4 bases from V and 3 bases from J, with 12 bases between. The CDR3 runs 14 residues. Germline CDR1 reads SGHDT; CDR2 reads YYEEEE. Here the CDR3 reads CASSPGTTTDTQYF. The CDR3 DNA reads TGTGCCAGCAGCCCAGGGACGACTACAGATACGCAGTATTTT.

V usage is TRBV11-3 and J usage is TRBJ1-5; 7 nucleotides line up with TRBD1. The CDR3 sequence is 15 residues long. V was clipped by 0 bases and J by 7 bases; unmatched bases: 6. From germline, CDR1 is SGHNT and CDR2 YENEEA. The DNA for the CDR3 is TGTGCCAGCAGCTTAGATCAGGGGGATGGCCAGCCCCAGCATTTT. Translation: CASSLDQGDGQPQHF.